The 21 T cell receptor beta chains given below trace back to one sample, sequenced in a study of T cells in Graves' hyperthyroidism and ophthalmopathy. The source material, RNA transcripts, was used to amplify TCR beta CDR3 regions. HTBI primers drove first-round RT-PCR of the TCR CDR3. TCRdb processed the multiplex PCR reads anew with MiXCR; each CDR3 protein has one entry. The table records 530,000 or so distinct CDR3 sequences, over 15% of them present only once. The material sequenced was blood. The source of these receptors is a woman aged 18-30 years with Graves' ophthalmopathy.

This clonotype has ten or more counts. The rearrangement uses TRBV12-3 or TRBV12-4 and TRBJ1-2, with 10 positions matching TRBD1. This CDR3 has 14 residues. V lost 3 bases to trimming and J lost 6 bases; unmatched junction nucleotides: 4. The CDR3 sequence is CASSLEDRGDGYTF. The DNA of the CDR3 is TGTGCCAGCAGTTTGGAGGACAGGGGGGATGGCTACACCTTC.

This clonotype was seen at least ten times. V usage is TRBV2 and J usage is TRBJ1-1, with D possibly being TRBD1 (5 bases). The V end lost 6 bases, the J end lost 5 bases, and 13 bases lay between the germline ends. This CDR3 is 13 amino acids long. Germline assignment: CDR1 SNHLY and CDR2 FYNNEI. The DNA of the CDR3 is TGTGCCAGCAGGGGCGACAGTCGAACTGAAGCTTTCTTT. This codes for CASRGDSRTEAFF.

This clonotype was seen repeatedly, ten times or more. V gene TRBV30 combines with J gene TRBJ2-3; 9 bases are shared with TRBD2. Germline V gives CDR1 GTSNPN, CDR2 SVGIG (reference sequence). After removal of 5 bases from V and 3 bases from J, the junction contained 12 bases not matched to a gene. CDR3 length: 16 residues. Written as DNA, the CDR3 is TGTGCCTGGGGGGCTCTAGCGGGAAGGGGAACAGATACGCAGTATTTT. This codes for CAWGALAGRGTDTQYF.

This clonotype was found many times. J is TRBJ1-1 and V is TRBV2; 10 nucleotides align to TRBD1. CDR1 SNHLY and CDR2 FYNNEI come from the germline V gene. Trimming cost V 7 bases and J 1 base; bases outside gene matches: 3. This CDR3 spans 14 amino acids. The CDR3 bases are TGTGCCAGCACCTGGGACAGGGGGAACACTGAAGCTTTCTTT. Translating it yields CASTWDRGNTEAFF.

In its sample, this clonotype was seen a few times. J is TRBJ2-1 and V is TRBV27; D perhaps matches TRBD2 (6 bases). Germline V gives CDR1 MNHEY, CDR2 SMNVEV (reference sequence). This CDR3 has 15 amino acids. V was shortened by 6 bases and J by 0 bases, with 12 bases between the two germline ends. The CDR3 DNA follows: TGTGCCAGCAGCGGGGGTGGGACCTCCTACAATGAGCAGTTCTTC. Residues: CASSGGGTSYNEQFF.

This clonotype appeared many times. The chain links TRBV28 to TRBJ2-1; D tentatively reads TRBD1 or TRBD2 (5 bases each). The CDR3 runs to 13 residues. Germline lookup yields CDR1 MDHEN and CDR2 SYDVKM. Between the trimmed V and J ends, which lost 5 bases and 7 bases, there was a span of 12 bases. Written as DNA, the CDR3 is TGTGCCAGCAGTCTAAGAGGGGCGAATGAGCAGTTCTTC. This encodes CASSLRGANEQFF.

This clonotype was found many times. This chain joins TRBV7-2 and TRBJ1-2; D is possibly TRBD1 (6 bases). The CDR3 consists of 16 residues. Germline V lookup: CDR1 SGHTA, CDR2 FQGNSA. V gave up 1 base and J gave up 6 bases, with 18 bases separating them. The CDR3 nucleotides are TGTGCCAGCAGCTTAGGTTTAGGGGGTCCCTCTGATGGCTACACCTTC. This codes for CASSLGLGGPSDGYTF. The full variable domain, completed using reference TRBV7-2 and TRBJ1-2, is GAGVSQSPSNKVTEKGKDVELRCDPISGHTALYWYRQSLGQGLEFLIYFQGNSAPDKSGLPSDRFSAERTGGSVSTLTIQRTQQEDSAVYLCASSLGLGGPSDGYTFGSGTRLTVV.

This clonotype was seen ten or more times. The chain uses TRBV5-6 and TRBJ2-2; D ambiguous. This CDR3 region has 13 residues. Per the germline V gene, CDR1 is SGHDT and CDR2 is YYEEEE. The germline V and J ends were trimmed by 6 bases and 7 bases, with 13 bases remaining between them. The CDR3 DNA reads TGTGCCAGCACCCCCGGATTTAGCGGGGAGCTGTTTTTT. Amino acid sequence: CASTPGFSGELFF.

This clonotype has a count of ten or more. The chain uses TRBV11-2 and TRBJ2-3; 14 bases match TRBD2. Germline CDR1 is SGHAT and CDR2 is FQNNGV. The CDR3 is made up of 18 amino acids. Unmatched junction bases numbered 6, after V lost 0 bases and J lost 4 bases. CDR3 in DNA: TGTGCCAGCAGCTTAGAAGTTCCGACTAGCGGGAGGGCAGATACGCAGTATTTT. Its translation is CASSLEVPTSGRADTQYF.

In its sample, this clonotype was seen many times. This sequence joins TRBV6-1 and TRBJ2-2, with 8 bases that match TRBD1. CDR1 is MNHNS and CDR2 is SASEGT in the germline V gene. CDR3 length equals 16 residues. J was trimmed by 1 base and V by 10 bases; bases with no gene match: 11. CDR3 region: CATATQGAMNTGELFF. The CDR3 nucleotides read TGTGCCACGGCAACCCAGGGGGCTATGAACACCGGGGAGCTGTTTTTT.

Ten or more counts support this clonotype. V and J are TRBV29-1 and TRBJ2-1; 10 positions match TRBD2. Per the germline V gene, CDR1 is SQVTM and CDR2 is ANQGSEA. The CDR3 is made up of 14 amino acids. V shed 4 bases, J shed 8 bases, and the junction held 8 bases outside the gene matches. CDR3 in DNA: TGCAGCGTTGTCCGCCTAGCGGGAGTCCATGAGCAGTTCTTC. This encodes CSVVRLAGVHEQFF.

There are many counts of this clonotype. The chain joins TRBV2 to TRBJ2-7, with TRBD1 as a possible D gene (5 bases). Germline CDR1 and CDR2: SNHLY and FYNNEI. With 10 bases removed from V and 5 bases from J, the gap between germline ends came to 12 bases. This CDR3 region has 11 residues. Here the CDR3 reads CATLRGHEQYF. CDR3 nucleotide sequence: TGTGCCACCCTAAGGGGCCACGAGCAGTACTTC.

This clonotype was observed a few times. The chain uses TRBV30 and TRBJ2-6, with a weak D call TRBD1 (6 bases). V was pared by 2 bases and J by 0 bases, with 20 bases between. Germline loops: CDR1 GTSNPN, CDR2 SVGIG (reference sequence). The CDR3 is 19 residues long. The CDR3 DNA sequence: TGTGCCTGGAGTCCTATTATGGACAGCTTGAGCTCTGGGGCCAACGTCCTGACTTTC. It encodes CAWSPIMDSLSSGANVLTF.

This clonotype was counted many times. The chain employs TRBV28 and TRBJ2-3, with 8 bases matching TRBD2. This CDR3 region has 16 residues. The germline V gene encodes CDR1 MDHEN and CDR2 SYDVKM. J lost 4 bases, V lost 2 bases, and 8 bases had no gene match. CDR3 sequence: CASSLDPAGVPDTQYF. The CDR3, as DNA: TGTGCCAGCAGTTTAGACCCAGCGGGAGTCCCAGATACGCAGTATTTT.

V and J are TRBV20-1 and TRBJ2-5, with a weak D call TRBD1 (5 bases). V lost 2 bases and J lost 2, with 9 bases in between. This CDR3 is built from 13 residues. Per germline, CDR1 DFQATT and CDR2 SNEGSKA (reference sequence). CDR3 sequence: CSARQQVQETQYF. DNA for the CDR3: TGCAGTGCTAGACAACAGGTACAAGAGACCCAGTACTTC.

This clonotype has just a few counts. J is TRBJ1-6 and V is TRBV9; D unclear. V was cut by 0 bases and J by 7 bases, with 8 bases left in between. The germline V gene encodes CDR1 SGDLS and CDR2 YYNGEE. This CDR3 is 14 amino acids long. CDR3: CASSVELKNSPLHF. The DNA of the CDR3 is TGTGCCAGCAGCGTAGAACTTAAAAATTCACCCCTCCACTTT.

The gene calls are TRBV5-6 and TRBJ1-1, with D uncertain. The CDR3 contains 14 residues. V lost 2 bases and J 3 bases, leaving 11 bases between the germline ends. The V gene's germline CDR1 is SGHDT and CDR2 YYEEEE. The CDR3 here is CASSFHSGHTEAFF. DNA of the CDR3: TGTGCCAGCAGCTTTCATAGTGGCCACACTGAAGCTTTCTTT.

This chain connects TRBV5-4 to TRBJ1-4; D ambiguous. This CDR3 is built from 15 residues. The germline CDR1 and CDR2 sequences are SGHNT and YYREEE (reference sequence). Trimming removed 3 bases at V and 7 bases at J, with 16 bases between. The CDR3 is CASSSAGAFGEKLFF. The CDR3, as DNA: TGTGCCAGCAGCTCAGCAGGTGCCTTCGGTGAAAAACTGTTTTTT.

Many counts were recorded for this clonotype. The V gene is TRBV12-3 or TRBV12-4, the J gene TRBJ1-2; D not certain. Deletions cut 3 bases from V and 9 bases from J, with 8 bases between. CDR3 length: 11 amino acids. The chain's CDR3 is CASSLSRSYTF. For the CDR3, the DNA is TGTGCCAGCAGTTTGTCCCGTAGCTACACCTTC.

This clonotype appeared many times. The rearrangement uses TRBV9 and TRBJ2-3, with a tentative D call TRBD1 (6 bases). Per germline, CDR1 SGDLS and CDR2 YYNGEE. Trimming took off 3 bases at V and 0 bases at J, with 11 bases between the two ends. CDR3 length: 15 residues. CDR3 amino acids: CASSAGGGSTDTQYF. CDR3 bases: TGTGCCAGCAGCGCTGGGGGCGGGAGCACAGATACGCAGTATTTT.

V gene TRBV5-8 combines with J gene TRBJ1-5; 9 bases map to TRBD1. Trimming cost V 4 bases and J 3 bases; bases outside gene matches: 8. The CDR3 is 16 amino acids. Per germline, CDR1 SGHTS and CDR2 YDEGEE. CDR3 in amino acids: CASSRKDRGNNQPQHF. DNA of the CDR3: TGTGCCAGCAGCCGGAAGGACAGGGGCAACAATCAGCCCCAGCATTTT.